This passage covers 9 T cell receptor beta chains from one sample sequenced in a study of technical replicates of blood from several donors. This table comes from immunoSEQ multiplex PCR, and its TCRdb copy is limited to in-frame clones, with some not included. The sample lists roughly 87,000 clones, about 94% occurring once. The sequenced material came from T cells isolated from PBMCs. The receptor set was obtained from a human donor in good health.

This chain uses TRBV5-1 with TRBJ2-5, with TRBD2 identical over 8 bases. V shed 0 bases, J shed 5 bases, and the junction held 15 bases outside the gene matches. This CDR3 has 18 amino acids. Germline values: CDR1 SGHRS, CDR2 YFSETQ. CDR3 coding DNA: TGCGCCAGCAGCTTGGGGGAACATAGCGGGGCATGGAGGGAGACCCAGTACTTC. Amino acids: CASSLGEHSGAWRETQYF.

The chain has TRBV15 and TRBJ2-1; TRBD1 matches 9 bases. CDR1 is LNHNV, CDR2 YYDKDF, per germline (reference sequence). Trimming cost V 2 bases and J 5 bases; bases outside gene matches: 10. This CDR3 has 17 residues. CDR3 nucleotides: TGTGCCACCAGCAGAAAATTAGGACAGGGGAGGGACAATGAGCAGTTCTTC. Translation: CATSRKLGQGRDNEQFF.

V gene TRBV7-9 combines with J gene TRBJ2-4; 12 bases agree with TRBD2. Per germline, CDR1 SEHNR and CDR2 FQNEAQ (reference sequence). Unmatched junction bases numbered 9, after V lost 5 bases and J lost 4 bases. The CDR3 is 17 residues long. The CDR3 loop reads CASSKYGGLAGKNIQYF. CDR3 DNA sequence: TGTGCCAGCAGCAAGTACGGGGGACTAGCGGGTAAAAACATTCAGTACTTC.

This clone was observed once. This chain links TRBV29-1 with TRBJ1-1, with 7 bases identical to TRBD1. Trimming cost V 5 bases and J 0 bases; bases outside gene matches: 15. Germline CDR1 and CDR2: SQVTM and ANQGSEA. The CDR3 sequence is 17 residues long. The CDR3 region is CSVHSGTEAPVNTEAFF. The CDR3 DNA is TGCAGCGTTCACTCCGGGACAGAGGCCCCTGTGAACACTGAAGCTTTCTTT.

DNA of the CDR3: TGTGCCAGCAGGCTTAGGGATCAGGACAGGGGAGGGATAGCCAAAAACATTCAGTACTTC. Translation: CASRLRDQDRGGIAKNIQYF. This sequence joins TRBV28 and TRBJ2-4; the match to TRBD1 covers 9 bases. The CDR3 loop spans 20 amino acids. J was trimmed by 0 bases and V by 6 bases; bases with no gene match: 18. In germline, CDR1 is MDHEN, CDR2 SYDVKM. The full variable domain, completed using reference TRBV28 and TRBJ2-4, is DVKVTQSSRYLVKRTGEKVFLECVQDMDHENMFWYRQDPGLGLRLIYFSYDVKMKEKGDIPEGYSVSREKKERFSLILESASTNQTSMYLCASRLRDQDRGGIAKNIQYFGAGTRLSVL.

This chain links TRBV19 with TRBJ1-5, with D maybe TRBD1 (5 bases). V lost 6 bases to trimming and J lost 2 bases, with 11 bases between them. Per germline, CDR1 LNHDA and CDR2 SQIVND (reference sequence). CDR3 length: 14 residues. CDR3 in DNA: TGTGCCAGTAGGGAGGGGAGCGGCAATCAGCCCCAGCATTTT. Its protein is CASREGSGNQPQHF.

This clone has more than one count but fewer than ten. CDR3 bases: TGCGCCAGCAGCCAAGATCAAGACAGGACAGTTCATGAAGCTTTCTTT. Translated: CASSQDQDRTVHEAFF. The V and J genes are TRBV4-1 and TRBJ1-1, with a possible D match to TRBD1 (6 bases). CDR3 length: 16 residues. Trimming stripped 0 bases from V and 7 bases from J, with 18 bases between. Germline V gene data show CDR1 as MGHRA and CDR2 as YSYEKL.

J is TRBJ2-6 and V is TRBV15; D might be TRBD1 (6 bases). Germline V gives CDR1 LNHNV, CDR2 YYDKDF (reference sequence). Trimming removed 7 bases from V and 2 bases from J, with 12 bases in between. The CDR3 is 15 residues long. CDR3 sequence reads: CATNTGTPGANVLTF. CDR3 DNA sequence: TGTGCCACCAACACCGGGACACCTGGGGCCAACGTCCTGACTTTC.

This clone appeared a single time. This rearrangement joins TRBV5-6 to TRBJ2-3; tentatively, D is TRBD1 (5 bases). The CDR3 runs to 14 residues. CDR1 SGHDT and CDR2 YYEEEE come from the germline V gene. The ends were cut back, 2 bases at V and 2 bases at J, with 9 bases in the middle. The CDR3 protein is CASSFGASTDTQYF. The CDR3 nucleotides read TGTGCCAGCAGCTTTGGGGCCTCCACAGATACGCAGTATTTT.